This T cell receptor beta chain was captured in a study of blood T cell repertoires in COVID-19 (TCRdb year 2020). The study in broad terms: Samples covering the acute and convalescent phases of COVID-19 were provided by collaborators in the United States, Italy and Spain. The prospective study material was composed of cDNA or gDNA derived from T cells, B-cell-depleted T cells, or PBMCs. Deeply sampled blood TCRbeta repertoires from subjects exposed to, actively infected with, or recovered from COVID-19 were included in the dataset. A freely available public database, intended as a resource for researchers studying the immune response to SARS-CoV-2, is where the repertoires were released. Samples were obtained from the ongoing ImmuneRACE study (first 160 participants) and from about 1,300 subjects provided by 6 global collaborators. A de-identified subject ID, COVID-19 status, age in years and sex were almost always included in the sample metadata. Where HLA class I and class II types were available, the types were taken from metadata supplied by the sample provider, not from assay-based typing.

What the research found in general, with its limitations: The quantity of clinical and demographic metadata differed by source and by participant and was supplied without curation.

TCRbeta CDR3 regions were amplified from genomic DNA using the immunoSEQ Assay, a bias-controlled multiplex PCR. Per the source publication's procedure: The number of nucleated cells in each sample was estimated by amplification of reference gene primers within the assay. To quantify the absolute abundance of each unique TCRbeta CDR3 rearrangement, sequence reads were collapsed and filtered. Productive Simpson clonality was computed per sample as the square root of Simpson's diversity index over productive rearrangements. Held by TCRdb, this immuneACCESS table contains in-frame sequences only and omits some clones. Under half of the omission traces to an unresolved V gene where checked; the cause of the rest is unknown. The DNA was the basis for D and trimming; V, J and clone size are from that table. This sample lists 95,000 to 150,000 clones; approximately 85% were detected once. Jointly, the top ten make up roughly 11% of the sample.

The germline V gene (reference sequence) gives CDR1 as LNHDA and CDR2 as SQIVND. There are 14 amino acids in the CDR3, from cysteine to phenylalanine inclusive. CDR3 DNA is the only sequence kept; it has 42 bases, read in frame from the first base. V gives up 6 bases and J gives up 4 bases, and the segment between their germline ends measures 14 bases. With respect to this clone: Its antigen is unknown. No base quality information exists; no much larger clone differs at one position.

Whole blood was collected in K2EDTA tubes by collaborating institutions according to the institutions' own protocols. Collaborator samples were shipped for TCRbeta analysis as frozen whole blood, isolated PBMCs, or DNA extracted from either sample type. The sample consisted of peripheral blood. The receptor was isolated from a man of 80 years or more with acute or convalescent COVID-19. The chain is made from TRBV19 and TRBJ2-3; the best D guess is TRBD1, with 5 bases matching. The sequence in DNA is TGTGCCAGTAGGCCAGGGTGGGATTCAGATACGCAGTATTTT. It translates as CASRPGWDSDTQYF.